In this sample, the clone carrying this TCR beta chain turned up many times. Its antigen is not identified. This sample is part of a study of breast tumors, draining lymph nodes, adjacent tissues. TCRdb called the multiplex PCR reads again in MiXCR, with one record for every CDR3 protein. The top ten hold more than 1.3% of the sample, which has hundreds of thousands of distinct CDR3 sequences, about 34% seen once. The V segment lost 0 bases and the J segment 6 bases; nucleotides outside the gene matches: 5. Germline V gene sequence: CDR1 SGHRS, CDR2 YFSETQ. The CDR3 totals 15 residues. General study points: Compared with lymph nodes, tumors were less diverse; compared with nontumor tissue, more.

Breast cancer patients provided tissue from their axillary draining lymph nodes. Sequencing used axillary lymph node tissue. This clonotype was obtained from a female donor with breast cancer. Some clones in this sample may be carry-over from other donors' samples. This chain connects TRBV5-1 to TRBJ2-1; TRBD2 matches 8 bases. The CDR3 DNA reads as TGCGCCAGCAGCTTGGAGGCGGGAGGAGGCAATGAGCAGTTCTTC. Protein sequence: CASSLEAGGGNEQFF.